This T cell receptor beta chain was sequenced in a study of T cell responses to AZD1222 COVID-19 vaccine. The V and J ends lost 3 bases and 1 base respectively, with 6 bases between them. Looked up from germline, CDR1 is SGHAT and CDR2 is FQNNGV. The CDR3 length is 13 residues. General study results and limits: Unmutated variant regions reportedly attract nearly half of all spike-specific TCRs.

Using immunoSEQ multiplex PCR, the repertoire was profiled, and TCRdb retains in-frame clones only, with some absent. The sample contains 130,000 to 150,000 clones, just over 85% of which appear only once. Second-dose intervals of approximately 4 or approximately 12 weeks were pooled. As concerns this clone: Its cognate antigen is unknown.

The specimen was peripheral blood, collected 28 days after the second AZD1222 dose. The origin of this receptor is an adult who received the AZD1222 COVID-19 vaccine. The genes are TRBV11-2 and TRBJ1-2; D is ambiguous. CDR3 residues: CASSLEINYGYTF. CDR3 DNA sequence: TGTGCCAGCAGCTTGGAGATTAACTATGGCTACACCTTC. Together with reference TRBV11-2 and TRBJ1-2, the CDR3 gives the full variable domain: EAGVAQSPRYKIIEKRQSVAFWCNPISGHATLYWYQQILGQGPKLLIQFQNNGVVDDSQLPKDRFSAERLKGVDSTLKIQPAKLEDSAVYLCASSLEINYGYTFGSGTRLTVV.